What follows are 28 T cell receptor beta chains derived from one specimen sequenced in a study of blood T cell repertoires in COVID-19. The method was immunoSEQ multiplex PCR; TCRdb's version includes in-frame clones alone and lacks a portion of them. This table holds about 150,000 clones, around 84% found once. Sequencing input: peripheral blood. The receptor source for this set is a woman aged 50 to 60 with acute or convalescent COVID-19.

The rearrangement uses TRBV5-6 and TRBJ1-3; 12 nucleotides match TRBD1. CDR1 and CDR2 from the germline V gene are SGHDT and YYEEEE. After removal of 5 bases from V and 2 bases from J, the junction contained 5 bases not matched to a gene. The CDR3 covers 16 residues. CDR3 DNA: TGTGCCAGCAGTTCCGGGACAGGGGGCCCTGGAAACACCATATATTTT. Its translation is CASSSGTGGPGNTIYF. The variable domain in full, with the rest retrieved from reference TRBV5-6 and TRBJ1-3, is DAGVTQSPTHLIKTRGQQVTLRCSPKSGHDTVSWYQQALGQGPQFIFQYYEEEERQRGNFPDRFSGHQFPNYSSELNVNALLLGDSALYLCASSSGTGGPGNTIYFGEGSWLTVV.

The chain uses TRBV6-5 and TRBJ2-5; D is unresolved. Germline loops: CDR1 MNHEY, CDR2 SVGAGI. The CDR3 loop spans 16 amino acids. V was clipped by 2 bases and J by 3 bases, with 16 bases between them. CDR3 region: CASSYPPERAKETQYF. The CDR3 nucleotides read TGTGCCAGCAGTTACCCCCCCGAACGAGCTAAAGAGACCCAGTACTTC.

V and J are TRBV11-2 and TRBJ2-1; unclear D gene. V shed 1 base and J shed 0 bases, with 7 bases lying between them. This CDR3 comprises 15 residues. From germline, CDR1 is SGHAT and CDR2 FQNNGV. The CDR3 region is CASSLVPGSYNEQFF. For the CDR3, the DNA is TGTGCCAGCAGCTTAGTGCCAGGCTCCTACAATGAGCAGTTCTTC.

The V gene is TRBV4-2, the J gene TRBJ2-7; D not resolved. The CDR3 is 16 residues long. Germline V gives CDR1 LGHNA, CDR2 YNFKEQ. With 0 bases removed from V and 7 bases from J, the gap between germline ends came to 19 bases. CDR3 amino acids: CASSQDLRFLLREQYF. As DNA, the CDR3 is TGTGCCAGCAGCCAAGATTTGCGGTTTCTACTACGGGAGCAGTACTTC.

V is TRBV11-2 and J is TRBJ1-5; no clear D gene. V lost 9 bases, J lost 0 bases, and 6 bases lay in between. This CDR3 is 12 amino acids long. CDR1 is SGHAT and CDR2 is FQNNGV in the germline V gene. The CDR3 DNA reads TGTGCCAGTCAGGATAGCAATCAGCCCCAGCATTTT. Protein product: CASQDSNQPQHF.

This chain joins TRBV18 and TRBJ1-2; 7 bases match TRBD1. The CDR3 spans 15 residues. Germline V gene data show CDR1 as KGHSH and CDR2 as LQKENI. The J segment lost 0 bases and the V segment lost 3 bases, leaving 4 bases of the junction unmatched. The CDR3 bases are TGTGCCAGCTCACCCAGGGACAGTACTAACTATGGCTACACCTTC. Protein: CASSPRDSTNYGYTF. The variable domain in full, completed from reference TRBV18 and TRBJ1-2, reads NAGVMQNPRHLVRRRGQEARLRCSPMKGHSHVYWYRQLPEEGLKFMVYLQKENIIDESGMPKERFSAEFPKEGPSILRIQQVVRGDSAAYFCASSPRDSTNYGYTFGSGTRLTVV.

This clone was picked up many times. The V gene is TRBV19, the J gene TRBJ2-7, with D tentatively TRBD2 (6 bases). Deletions cut 5 bases from V and 1 base from J, with 12 bases between. This CDR3 has 14 residues. Germline CDR1 LNHDA, CDR2 SQIVND (reference sequence). The CDR3 here is CASSGGGASYEQYF. CDR3 bases: TGTGCCAGTAGTGGAGGCGGGGCATCCTACGAGCAGTACTTC. The variable domain in full, completed from reference TRBV19 and TRBJ2-7, reads DGGITQSPKYLFRKEGQNVTLSCEQNLNHDAMYWYRQDPGQGLRLIYYSQIVNDFQKGDIAEGYSVSREKKESFPLTVTSAQKNPTAFYLCASSGGGASYEQYFGPGTRLTVT.

The chain combines TRBV6-1 with TRBJ1-4, with D maybe TRBD1 (5 bases). Trimming removed 3 bases at V and 4 bases at J, with 15 bases between. Germline V gene data show CDR1 as MNHNS and CDR2 as SASEGT. The CDR3 runs 16 residues. The CDR3 DNA reads as TGTGCCAGCAGTGATGCCCCGACAGTTTTTAATGAAAAACTGTTTTTT. This translates into CASSDAPTVFNEKLFF.

The rearrangement links TRBV5-6 to TRBJ1-2, with 7 bases that match TRBD1. V dropped 0 bases and J dropped 6; count of bases not matched to a gene: 11. The germline CDR1 and CDR2 sequences are SGHDT and YYEEEE. This CDR3 has 16 amino acids. Here the CDR3 reads CASSLGTGGYLNGYTF. The CDR3 nucleotides are TGTGCCAGCAGCTTGGGGACAGGAGGATATTTGAATGGCTACACCTTC.

The chain's CDR3 is CASSLAGAGNSNQPQHF. In nucleotides, the CDR3 is TGTGCCAGCAGCTTAGCGGGAGCTGGGAATAGCAATCAGCCCCAGCATTTT. V is TRBV7-2 and J is TRBJ1-5; D remains ambiguous. The CDR3 covers 17 residues. Trimming left V 0 bases short and J 0 bases short, with 12 bases between. Per the germline V gene, CDR1 is SGHTA and CDR2 is FQGNSA. Combining the CDR3 with reference TRBV7-2 and TRBJ1-5 gives the whole variable domain GAGVSQSPSNKVTEKGKDVELRCDPISGHTALYWYRQSLGQGLEFLIYFQGNSAPDKSGLPSDRFSAERTGGSVSTLTIQRTQQEDSAVYLCASSLAGAGNSNQPQHFGDGTRLSIL.

This clone was seen once. The genes are TRBV3-1 (or the pseudogene TRBV3-2) and TRBJ2-7; 11 bases map to TRBD2. The CDR3 extends over 15 amino acids. The V segment lost 6 bases and the J segment 0 bases; nucleotides outside the gene matches: 4. Per germline, CDR1 LGHDT and CDR2 YNNKEL (reference sequence). This CDR3 reads CASSSSGRSSYEQYF. The CDR3 nucleotides are TGTGCCAGCAGTTCTAGCGGGAGGAGCTCCTACGAGCAGTACTTC.

The CDR3 DNA reads as TGTGCCAGCAGTTACGCGACTAGCGGGGGAACCTACGAGCAGTACTTC. It yields the protein CASSYATSGGTYEQYF. The chain links TRBV6-2 or TRBV6-3 to TRBJ2-7; 12 bases match TRBD2. J gave up 2 bases and V 2 bases, and 4 bases lay outside the gene matches. Germline loops: CDR1 MNHEY, CDR2 SVGEGT. CDR3 size: 16 residues.

This clone was recorded only once. The V gene is TRBV21-1, the J gene TRBJ1-1; the table's D call, TRBD1, has no DNA check behind it. TRBV21-1 is shown as a pseudogene. The CDR3 covers 14 residues. CDR3 nucleotide sequence: TGTGCCAAGGAATCGGACAGGGCTAACACTGAAGCTTTCTTT. Translated: CAKESDRANTEAFF.

This chain connects TRBV15 to TRBJ2-7; a possible D gene is TRBD1 (5 bases). The CDR3 sequence is 15 residues long. V was shortened by 2 bases and J by 2 bases, with 13 bases between the two germline ends. Looked up from germline, CDR1 is LNHNV and CDR2 is YYDKDF (reference sequence). The CDR3 loop is CATSRFPGAPYEQYF. CDR3 DNA: TGTGCCACCAGCAGATTCCCTGGGGCCCCCTACGAGCAGTACTTC. The entire variable domain, with the rest obtained from reference TRBV15 and TRBJ2-7, is as follows: DAMVIQNPRYQVTQFGKPVTLSCSQTLNHNVMYWYQQKSSQAPKLLFHYYDKDFNNEADTPDNFQSRRPNTSFCFLDIRSPGLGDTAMYLCATSRFPGAPYEQYFGPGTRLTVT.

The rearrangement joins TRBV27 to TRBJ1-5; the D gene is possibly TRBD1 (5 bases). Germline CDR1 reads MNHEY; CDR2 reads SMNVEV (reference sequence). V lost 0 bases and J 9 bases, leaving 12 bases between the germline ends. CDR3 size: 14 residues. This CDR3 is CASSLSEGSGPQHF. In DNA form, the CDR3 reads TGTGCCAGCAGTTTATCGGAGGGGAGCGGGCCCCAGCATTTT.

About this clone itself: At one boundary the junction diverges from the germline segment, which might be a read error. V usage is TRBV7-2 and J usage is TRBJ1-1; perhaps TRBD1 as D (5 bases). The CDR3 runs to 13 residues. CDR1 is SGHTA, CDR2 FQGNSA, per germline. The CDR3 reads CASSLRRDSPLDF. The CDR3 region has the DNA TGTGCCAGCAGCTTAAGGCGTGACAGCCCTCTGGACTTT.

The table lists this clone with a count of one. Distinct nucleotide sequences in the sample also encode this CDR3. This chain uses TRBV4-3 with TRBJ2-7; possible D gene TRBD1, 5 bases. V was clipped by 0 bases and J by 2 bases, with 11 bases between them. Per the germline V gene, CDR1 is LGHNA and CDR2 is YSLEER. CDR3 length equals 15 residues. As DNA, the CDR3 is TGCGCCAGCAGCCAAGATCCTAGGGGTACCTACGAGCAGTACTTC. Encoded protein: CASSQDPRGTYEQYF.

In DNA form, the CDR3 reads TGTGCCAGCAGCTTTAGCGGGACCACCTACGAGCAGTACTTC. The encoded protein is CASSFSGTTYEQYF. The chain has TRBV5-4 and TRBJ2-7, with TRBD2 matching 8 bases. The germline V gene encodes CDR1 SGHNT and CDR2 YYREEE (reference sequence). CDR3 length equals 14 residues. Trimming at V came to 2 bases and at J to 2 bases, leaving 3 bases not matched to a gene.

The rearrangement joins TRBV9 to TRBJ2-2; possibly TRBD2 for D (7 bases). Trimming cost V 1 base and J 4 bases, with 17 bases left between them. CDR3 length equals 17 residues. From germline, CDR1 is SGDLS and CDR2 YYNGEE. The DNA of the CDR3 is TGTGCCAGCAGCGTACCACGCGAAGGGGGGGTCACCGGGGAGCTGTTTTTT. It specifies CASSVPREGGVTGELFF.

The chain couples TRBV6-5 to TRBJ2-7; 8 bases fit TRBD1. The CDR3 is made up of 15 amino acids. The V and J ends lost 2 bases and 0 bases, in that order; junction bases with no gene match: 3. Germline values: CDR1 MNHEY, CDR2 SVGAGI. The chain's CDR3 is CASSYRTGNSYEQYF. CDR3 DNA: TGTGCCAGCAGTTACCGGACAGGGAACTCCTACGAGCAGTACTTC.

The V and J genes are TRBV7-2 and TRBJ2-7; 8 bases match TRBD1. From germline, CDR1 is SGHTA and CDR2 FQGNSA. J gave up 5 bases and V 5 bases, and 11 bases lay outside the gene matches. CDR3 length: 15 amino acids. CDR3 sequence: CASSPRTGLFDEQYF. In DNA form, the CDR3 reads TGTGCCAGCAGCCCCCGGACAGGGCTCTTCGACGAGCAGTACTTC.

The genes are TRBV29-1 and TRBJ1-1; weak D call: TRBD1 (6 bases). The V end was cut by 7 bases, the J end by 4 bases, with 13 bases between. The germline V gene encodes CDR1 SQVTM and CDR2 ANQGSEA. This CDR3 spans 12 amino acids. CDR3 protein: CSAERGGTEAFF. Here the CDR3 DNA reads TGCAGCGCGGAGAGGGGGGGCACTGAAGCTTTCTTT. Full variable domain (missing parts from reference TRBV29-1 and TRBJ1-1): SAVISQKPSRDICQRGTSLTIQCQVDSQVTMMFWYRQQPGQSLTLIATANQGSEATYESGFVIDKFPISRPNLTFSTLTVSNMSPEDSSIYLCSAERGGTEAFFGQGTRLTVV.

The chain uses TRBV7-3 and TRBJ1-1; 7 nucleotides agree with TRBD1. The CDR3 extends over 15 amino acids. Germline CDR1 SGHTA, CDR2 FQGTGA. The junction had 8 bases not matched to a gene; V was cut back by 4 bases and J by 3 bases. In nucleotides, the CDR3 is TGTGCCAGCAGCTCACGACAGGGACGCGACACTGAAGCTTTCTTT. This translates into CASSSRQGRDTEAFF.

The chain links TRBV11-2 to TRBJ2-3; 12 bases align to TRBD2. Germline V gene sequence: CDR1 SGHAT, CDR2 FQNNGV. This CDR3 spans 18 amino acids. With 2 bases clipped from V and 4 bases from J, the junction kept 10 bases outside the gene matches. In nucleotides, the CDR3 is TGTGCCAGCAGCTTAAGACGGCTAGCGGGGGGGCATGCAGATACGCAGTATTTT. Its protein product is CASSLRRLAGGHADTQYF.

The table lists this clone with a count of one. V is TRBV14 and J is TRBJ2-1, with unresolved D. The germline V gene has CDR1 SGHDN and CDR2 FVKESK. Trimming stripped 1 base from V and 9 bases from J, with 10 bases between. The CDR3 consists of 13 residues. The CDR3 is CASSQARSGEQFF. The CDR3 nucleotides are TGTGCCAGCAGCCAAGCCCGGTCCGGTGAGCAGTTCTTC.

The DNA for the CDR3 is TGTGCCAAGCCGGGACAGGGTGATCAGCCCCAGCATTTT. This translates into CAKPGQGDQPQHF. V is TRBV19 and J is TRBJ1-5, with TRBD1 matching 9 bases. V lost 10 bases, J lost 5 bases, and 6 bases stayed unmatched. The CDR3 totals 13 residues. CDR1 LNHDA and CDR2 SQIVND come from the germline V gene (reference sequence).

The chain employs TRBV6-1 and TRBJ1-1; the match to TRBD1 covers 8 bases. Germline V CDR1 and CDR2: MNHNS, SASEGT. V was pared by 3 bases and J by 6 bases, with 3 bases of the junction left unmatched. This CDR3 is 13 amino acids long. The CDR3 DNA follows: TGTGCCAGCAGTGAGGGACAGGTCTCTGAAGCTTTCTTT. Amino acids: CASSEGQVSEAFF.

The chain uses TRBV2 and TRBJ1-2, with a possible D match to TRBD1 (6 bases). The CDR3 spans 14 residues. Trimming cost V 5 bases and J 8 bases, with 18 bases left between them. Germline CDR1 is SNHLY and CDR2 is FYNNEI. DNA for the CDR3: TGTGCCAGCAGTAACTACAGGGAACTGGGAGGCTACACCTTC. It encodes CASSNYRELGGYTF.